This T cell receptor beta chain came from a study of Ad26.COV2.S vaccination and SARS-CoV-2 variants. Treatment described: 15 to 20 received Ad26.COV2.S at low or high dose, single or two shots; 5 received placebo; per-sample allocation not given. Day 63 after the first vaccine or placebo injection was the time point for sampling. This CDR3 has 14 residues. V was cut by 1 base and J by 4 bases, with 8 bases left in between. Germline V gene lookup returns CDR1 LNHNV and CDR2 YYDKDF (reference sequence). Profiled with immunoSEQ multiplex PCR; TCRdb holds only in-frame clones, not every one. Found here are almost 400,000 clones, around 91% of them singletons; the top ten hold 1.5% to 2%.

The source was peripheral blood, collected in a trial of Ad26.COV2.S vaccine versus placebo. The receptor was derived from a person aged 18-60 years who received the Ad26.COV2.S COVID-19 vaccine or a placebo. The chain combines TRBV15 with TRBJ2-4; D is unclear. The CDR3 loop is CATSRADAKNIQYF. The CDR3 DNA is TGTGCCACCAGCAGAGCGGATGCGAAAAACATTCAGTACTTC.